The clone carrying this T cell receptor beta chain is identified as medium-sized from frequency. Germline-derived CDR1 and CDR2 are SGDLS and YYNGEE. CDR3 size: 15 residues. The source of the sample is a study of monozygotic twins with inflammatory bowel disease. TCRdb reprocessed the 5' RACE reads, with one entry per CDR3 protein and no DNA. The sample table includes some 150,000 distinct CDR3 sequences. The specimen was blood. The rearrangement joins TRBV9 to TRBJ2-1; TCRdb's D gene call, TRBD1, goes unchecked for lack of DNA. This clonotype originated in a human donor with ulcerative colitis or Crohn's disease, or a healthy co-twin of an affected twin (not recorded which). CDR3 loop: CASSISEGGNNEQFF.